These T cell receptor beta chains were read from a single sample in a study of graft-versus-host responses after intestinal transplantation. TCRdb keeps only in-frame clones here, not all; method: immunoSEQ multiplex PCR. The table shows 84,000 or so clones, with more than 75% occurring only once. No antigens are known for them. The input for sequencing was unstimulated CD8+ T cells sorted from spleen or lymph node cells, taken before transplant. These TCRs come from a human donor who was the organ donor for an intestinal transplant. Both conserved end residues are part of each CDR3. The order of the fields is J gene, clone size, D gene, V gene, CDR3 DNA, CDR3 protein. The D gene is left open where the match is weak. Clone size is not always given. Where it is, it says once, few, many or a class for expanded clones.

>TRBJ1-2|-|-|TRBV30
TGTGCCTGGAGCTGGGGGGGGAATCACTATGGCTACACCTTC
CAWSWGGNHYGYTF
>TRBJ1-4|-|TRBD1|TRBV27
TGTGCCAGCAGTCCGGACAGGTCTAATGAAAAACTGTTTTTT
CASSPDRSNEKLFF
>TRBJ1-2|-|-|TRBV6-1
TGTGCCAGCAGTGATGAAAACAGACTTTTCAACTATGGCTACACCTTC
CASSDENRLFNYGYTF
>TRBJ2-7|-|TRBD1|TRBV7-8
TGTGCCAGCAGCCCCTCTACCGGGACAGGGAACTACGAGCAGTACTTC
CASSPSTGTGNYEQYF
>TRBJ2-2|-|TRBD1|TRBV5-1
TGCGCCAGCAGCTTGACAGGGGCCGGGGAGCTGTTTTTT
CASSLTGAGELFF
>TRBJ1-1|-|TRBD1|TRBV5-4
TGTGCCAGCAGCGCAGGGGGGACTGAAGCTTTCTTT
CASSAGGTEAFF
>TRBJ2-4|-|TRBD1|TRBV5-1
TGCGCCAGCAGCTTGGTGTGGGACAGGGGGATTCAGTACTTC
CASSLVWDRGIQYF
>TRBJ2-7|few|-|TRBV19
TGTGCCACCCGGGACCACTACGAGCAGTACTTC
CATRDHYEQYF
>TRBJ2-2|-|TRBD2|TRBV2
TGTGCCAGCAAGGAGCGGGGATACACCGGGGAGCTGTTTTTT
CASKERGYTGELFF
>TRBJ2-7|-|-|TRBV27
TGTGCCAGCAGTTTGGGCGGGGAAGGCTACGAGCAGTACTTC
CASSLGGEGYEQYF
>TRBJ1-6|-|-|TRBV27
TGTGCCAGCAGCCCTCTCCCACTCGTGGGGGCATATTCACCCCTCCACTTT
CASSPLPLVGAYSPLHF
>TRBJ2-1|-|-|TRBV12-2
TGTGCAAGTCGTTTAGGGAGAGGTGTCAATGAGCAGTTCTTC
CASRLGRGVNEQFF
>TRBJ1-6|-|-|TRBV27
TGTGCCAGCAGTTTACGGGGAAGCTCCTATAATTCACCCCTCCACTTT
CASSLRGSSYNSPLHF
>TRBJ1-2|-|TRBD1|TRBV7-9
TGTGCCAGCAGCTCTTCCTGGGGGACAGGGCCTAACTATGGCTACACCTTC
CASSSSWGTGPNYGYTF
>TRBJ1-2|-|TRBD1|TRBV29-1
TGCAGCGTCGACAGCGACGGGACAGGGCCCTTTGGTATTTATGGCTACACCTTC
CSVDSDGTGPFGIYGYTF
>TRBJ1-1|-|-|TRBV28
TGTGCCAGCAGTTTGTGGTTTAGAGGAATGAACACTGAAGCTTTCTTT
CASSLWFRGMNTEAFF